Each of the 13 T cell receptor beta chains below was sequenced from the same sample in a study of T cell changes during pregnancy in multiple sclerosis. Only in-frame clones appear in the TCRdb table, and some are missing; sequencing was by immunoSEQ multiplex PCR. Here the sample spans about 70,000 clones, 75% to 95% being singletons. The sample in question was peripheral blood, obtained in the first trimester of pregnancy. The receptors originated from a female donor with multiple sclerosis, enrolled in a pregnancy study.

The V call is TRBV27, the J call TRBJ1-2; D is possibly TRBD1 (5 bases). The CDR3 length is 13 residues. Trimming pared 3 bases from V and 6 bases from J, leaving 11 bases between. Germline CDR1 MNHEY, CDR2 SMNVEV (reference sequence). Here the CDR3 reads CASSLWGRDGYTF. CDR3 nucleotide sequence: TGTGCCAGCAGTTTGTGGGGCCGCGATGGCTACACCTTC.

V is TRBV9 and J is TRBJ2-2; no firm D call. The CDR3 totals 12 residues. V was shortened by 0 bases and J by 6 bases, with 3 bases between the two germline ends. Per the germline V gene, CDR1 is SGDLS and CDR2 is YYNGEE. The chain's CDR3 is CASSVGPGELFF. CDR3 bases: TGTGCCAGCAGCGTAGGGCCCGGGGAGCTGTTTTTT.

The J gene is TRBJ2-1, the V gene TRBV9, with no clear D. The germline V gene has CDR1 SGDLS and CDR2 YYNGEE. V was shortened by 4 bases and J by 8 bases, with 13 bases between the two germline ends. The CDR3 loop spans 13 amino acids. CDR3 protein: CASSPLKPDEQFF. CDR3 nucleotide sequence: TGTGCCAGCAGCCCTTTAAAGCCGGATGAGCAGTTCTTC. Supplemented by reference TRBV9 and TRBJ2-1, the full variable domain reads DSGVTQTPKHLITATGQRVTLRCSPRSGDLSVYWYQQSLDQGLQFLIQYYNGEERAKGNILERFSAQQFPDLHSELNLSSLELGDSALYFCASSPLKPDEQFFGPGTRLTVL.

This chain links TRBV7-9 with TRBJ2-3; 7 positions match TRBD2. The CDR3 totals 16 residues. Trimming took 3 bases from V and 6 from J; bases not matched to a gene: 12. Germline V gene data show CDR1 as SEHNR and CDR2 as FQNEAQ (reference sequence). CDR3 loop: CASSLVAGPRVDTQYF. CDR3 in DNA: TGTGCCAGCAGCTTGGTAGCGGGCCCTCGGGTGGATACGCAGTATTTT.

The CDR3 nucleotides read TGTGCCAGCAGCTCGCTCGGACAGAAAGATACGCAGTATTTT. It yields the protein CASSSLGQKDTQYF. The rearrangement joins TRBV7-6 to TRBJ2-3; a weak D match, TRBD1 (6 bases). The CDR3 extends over 14 amino acids. CDR1 and CDR2 (germline): SGHVS, FNYEAQ. V was cut by 4 bases and J by 5 bases, with 13 bases left in between.

The chain is built from TRBV15 and TRBJ1-5, with D tentatively TRBD1 (6 bases). This CDR3 spans 14 amino acids. Germline CDR1 reads LNHNV; CDR2 reads YYDKDF (reference sequence). Trimming removed 4 bases from V and 1 base from J, with 8 bases in between. CDR3 DNA: TGTGCCACCAGCAAGGACAGAAGCAATCAGCCCCAGCATTTT. Residues: CATSKDRSNQPQHF.

The chain links TRBV6-1 to TRBJ1-2; the match to TRBD1 covers 8 bases. The CDR3 spans 18 residues. Trimming cost V 4 bases and J 3 bases; bases outside gene matches: 16. Germline-derived CDR1 and CDR2 are MNHNS and SASEGT. The chain's CDR3 is CASSVTGDGQAGDYGYTF. CDR3 sequence (DNA): TGTGCCAGCAGTGTGACAGGGGACGGTCAGGCAGGGGACTATGGCTACACCTTC.

The chain couples TRBV18 to TRBJ1-1, with 8 bases fitting TRBD1. The CDR3 is made up of 15 amino acids. Germline V lookup: CDR1 KGHSH, CDR2 LQKENI. V lost 4 bases and J lost 0; bases outside the gene matches: 4. CDR3 sequence: CASSRRDRMNTEAFF. The CDR3 DNA follows: TGTGCCAGCTCACGTAGGGACAGGATGAACACTGAAGCTTTCTTT.

This clone was seen only once. V gene TRBV11-2 combines with J gene TRBJ1-2; D perhaps matches TRBD1 (6 bases). The germline CDR1 and CDR2 sequences are SGHAT and FQNNGV. The CDR3 loop spans 15 amino acids. The V and J ends lost 4 bases and 5 bases respectively, with 17 bases between them. The CDR3 region is CASSSAGQWEYGYTF. DNA of the CDR3: TGTGCCAGCAGCTCCGCCGGACAGTGGGAATATGGCTACACCTTC.

The V call is TRBV5-1, the J call TRBJ2-1; perhaps TRBD1 as D (6 bases). V lost 1 base and J 6 bases, leaving 14 bases between the germline ends. Germline CDR1 SGHRS, CDR2 YFSETQ. This CDR3 comprises 15 residues. The CDR3 sequence is CASSLYGQRINEQFF. As DNA, the CDR3 is TGCGCCAGCAGCTTGTATGGACAGCGCATCAATGAGCAGTTCTTC.

V gene TRBV28 combines with J gene TRBJ2-3; D remains ambiguous. Trimming took off 5 bases at V and 0 bases at J, with 6 bases between the two ends. This CDR3 is built from 13 residues. Germline V CDR1 and CDR2: MDHEN, SYDVKM. This CDR3 is CASSPQSTDTQYF. The CDR3 nucleotides are TGTGCCAGCAGTCCGCAGAGCACAGATACGCAGTATTTT.

A single count supports this clone. The chain carries TRBV28 and TRBJ1-5; D gene uncertain. Germline V gene sequence: CDR1 MDHEN, CDR2 SYDVKM. CDR3 length: 13 amino acids. V was pared by 5 bases and J by 0 bases, with 5 bases between. This CDR3 reads CASSPYSNQPQHF. CDR3 bases: TGTGCCAGCAGTCCGTATAGCAATCAGCCCCAGCATTTT. Full variable domain (missing parts from reference TRBV28 and TRBJ1-5): DVKVTQSSRYLVKRTGEKVFLECVQDMDHENMFWYRQDPGLGLRLIYFSYDVKMKEKGDIPEGYSVSREKKERFSLILESASTNQTSMYLCASSPYSNQPQHFGDGTRLSIL.

This clone has just one count. CDR3 bases: TGTGCCAGCAGTGAAGTTAGCCCGAACACCGGGGAGCTGTTTTTT. This gives the protein CASSEVSPNTGELFF. The V gene is TRBV2, the J gene TRBJ2-2; D remains unclear. The CDR3 totals 15 residues. Trimming stripped 1 base from V and 0 bases from J, with 6 bases between. Germline CDR1 SNHLY, CDR2 FYNNEI.